The present TCR beta chain was sequenced within a study of T cells expressing NK-cell markers. Background on the study: Each TCR beta repertoire originated in sorted T cells that were CD3+CD56+NKG2C+, CD3+CD56+NKG2C- or CD3+CD56-NKG2C+. Eight donors were sequenced, of whom seven were HCMV-seropositive, while the remaining one was HCMV-seronegative.

Overall study findings and caveats: There were a handful of donors in whom these clonotypes also led the CD3+CD56-NKG2C+ fraction.

Note on this clonotype: Its antigen is undetermined.

TCR beta cDNA was generated via 5'RACE template switching incorporating UMIs. TCRdb re-called the 5' RACE reads; every CDR3 protein appears as one record, without DNA. The table lists roughly 430,000 distinct CDR3 sequences. The CDR3 is 11 residues long. CDR1 is SQVTM and CDR2 is ANQGSEA in the germline V gene. This clonotype was obtained from a woman aged 18 to 75 in good health. Sequencing was done on a sample of blood T cells: a sorted CD56 or NKG2C T cell subset, CD4+ or CD8+ T cells, or bulk PBMC T cells (not recorded which). The chain is built from TRBV29-1 and TRBJ2-7; TCRdb returns TRBD1, unconfirmable since there is no DNA. This CDR3 is CSVLGGSEQYF.